The 30 T cell receptor beta chains given below trace back to one sample, sequenced in a study of vaccination effects on CD4 cells after COVID-19. These receptors lack a known antigen. Only in-frame clones appear in the TCRdb table, and some are missing; sequencing was by immunoSEQ multiplex PCR. The repertoire holds 35,000 to 40,000 clones, with 82% as singletons. Following culture for ten to eleven days, CD4+ T cells were isolated. Here the sequenced sample was CD4+ T cells from PBMCs cultured without peptide, taken before COVID-19 vaccination. Receptor source: a human donor who received a COVID-19 vaccine.

V is TRBV5-1 and J is TRBJ1-1; unclear D gene. Germline values: CDR1 SGHRS, CDR2 YFSETQ. The ends were cut back, 4 bases at V and 3 bases at J, with 7 bases in the middle. The CDR3 runs 12 residues. The CDR3 protein is CASSQADTEAFF. The DNA of the CDR3 is TGCGCCAGCAGCCAGGCGGACACTGAAGCTTTCTTT.

This clone was found a few times. The chain has TRBV5-1 and TRBJ2-2; D unclear. V lost 0 bases and J 1 base, leaving 7 bases between the germline ends. Per germline, CDR1 SGHRS and CDR2 YFSETQ. The CDR3 is 15 residues long. In nucleotides, the CDR3 is TGCGCCAGCAGCTTGGGCAGCCAGAACACCGGGGAGCTGTTTTTT. It is translated as CASSLGSQNTGELFF.

The genes are TRBV2 and TRBJ1-1; a weak D match, TRBD1 (6 bases). CDR1 SNHLY and CDR2 FYNNEI come from the germline V gene. Trimming took 6 bases from V and 5 from J, leaving 7 bases between them. The CDR3 has 11 amino acids. CDR3 protein: CASRGGTEAFF. CDR3 DNA: TGTGCCAGCAGAGGGGGGACTGAAGCTTTCTTT.

This clone was counted once. This chain links TRBV5-6 with TRBJ2-5; D unresolved. CDR1 is SGHDT and CDR2 is YYEEEE in the germline V gene. V gave up 4 bases and J gave up 2 bases, with 15 bases separating them. The CDR3 runs 15 residues. CDR3 sequence (DNA): TGTGCCAGCAGCCCAGAAAACTTTCCGCAAGAGACCCAGTACTTC. It translates to CASSPENFPQETQYF.

The chain has TRBV27 and TRBJ2-5; the D is unclear. CDR1 is MNHEY and CDR2 is SMNVEV in the germline V gene (reference sequence). The CDR3 extends over 15 amino acids. V lost 10 bases, J lost 5 bases, and 23 bases lay in between. The CDR3 DNA is TGTGCCACCGGCCCCCTCAAGGGCAGTCGGGAGACCCAGTACTTC. This codes for CATGPLKGSRETQYF.

The gene calls are TRBV5-1 and TRBJ2-3; the match to TRBD2 covers 8 bases. This CDR3 is 15 amino acids long. The J segment lost 4 bases and the V segment lost 2 bases, leaving 6 bases of the junction unmatched. Germline V CDR1 and CDR2: SGHRS, YFSETQ. The CDR3 here is CASSFGGGTADTQYF. The CDR3 DNA reads as TGCGCCAGCAGCTTTGGCGGGGGGACCGCAGATACGCAGTATTTT.

This clone was observed a few times. CDR3 bases: TGTGCCAGCAGCTTTGAGGTTGGGGCCAACGTCCTGACTTTC. This encodes CASSFEVGANVLTF. The chain has TRBV7-9 and TRBJ2-6; D call uncertain. The CDR3 is 14 residues long. The V gene lost 3 bases and the J gene lost 3 bases, with 6 bases spanning the gap. The V gene's germline CDR1 is SEHNR and CDR2 FQNEAQ (reference sequence).

The chain joins TRBV5-6 to TRBJ1-3, with TRBD1 matching over 7 bases. The CDR3 runs 15 residues. The V gene end was trimmed by 0 bases and the J gene end by 4 bases; junction bases not matched to a gene: 4. Germline V gives CDR1 SGHDT, CDR2 YYEEEE. In DNA form, the CDR3 reads TGTGCCAGCAGCTTGGCGCAGGGGGGGGGAAACACCATATATTTT. This codes for CASSLAQGGGNTIYF.

The chain is built from TRBV2 and TRBJ2-3, with 7 bases fitting TRBD1. This CDR3 has 14 residues. CDR1 is SNHLY and CDR2 is FYNNEI in the germline V gene. The J segment lost 4 bases and the V segment lost 8 bases, leaving 9 bases of the junction unmatched. The CDR3 DNA sequence: TGTGCCAGCCTAAGACAGGGTCATCCAGATACGCAGTATTTT. This translates into CASLRQGHPDTQYF.

The J gene is TRBJ2-2, the V gene TRBV7-3; weak D call: TRBD2 (5 bases). Germline V gene sequence: CDR1 SGHTA, CDR2 FQGTGA. V was trimmed by 5 bases and J by 5 bases, leaving 12 bases between them. The CDR3 has 14 amino acids. CDR3 sequence reads: CASSPPGRTGELFF. The CDR3 DNA follows: TGTGCCAGCAGCCCGCCGGGGAGAACCGGGGAGCTGTTTTTT.

The sample holds one count of this clone. V gene TRBV3-1 (or the pseudogene TRBV3-2) combines with J gene TRBJ2-5; D gene unclear. The CDR3 extends over 14 amino acids. CDR1 is LGHDT, CDR2 YNNKEL, per germline (reference sequence). V lost 1 base, J lost 5 bases, and 11 bases lay in between. This CDR3 reads CASSQGARWETQYF. In DNA form, the CDR3 reads TGTGCCAGCAGCCAAGGAGCCCGGTGGGAGACCCAGTACTTC.

This chain connects TRBV28 to TRBJ2-1; 7 positions match TRBD1. Per the germline V gene, CDR1 is MDHEN and CDR2 is SYDVKM. Unmatched junction bases numbered 18, after V lost 5 bases and J lost 5 bases. The CDR3 length is 18 residues. The CDR3 spells CASSRSTGLGSLDNEQFF. CDR3 nucleotide sequence: TGTGCCAGCAGTCGCTCGACAGGGTTGGGCTCACTTGACAATGAGCAGTTCTTC.

The gene calls are TRBV20-1 and TRBJ2-7; D is ambiguous. V lost 3 bases to trimming and J lost 6 bases, with 15 bases between them. In germline, CDR1 is DFQATT, CDR2 SNEGSKA (reference sequence). The CDR3 covers 13 residues. CDR3 coding DNA: TGCAGTGCTAGTTCCTTAAGGATGGGCGAGCAGTACGTC. Its translation: CSASSLRMGEQYV.

V gene TRBV7-2 combines with J gene TRBJ1-5; 7 nucleotides align to TRBD1. V shed 2 bases and J 7 bases; nucleotides not matched to a gene: 5. The V gene's germline CDR1 is SGHTA and CDR2 FQGNSA. This CDR3 spans 14 amino acids. The CDR3 loop reads CASSLPGGWQPQHF. Written as DNA, the CDR3 is TGTGCCAGCAGCTTACCAGGGGGTTGGCAGCCCCAGCATTTT. Together with reference TRBV7-2 and TRBJ1-5, the CDR3 gives the full variable domain: GAGVSQSPSNKVTEKGKDVELRCDPISGHTALYWYRQSLGQGLEFLIYFQGNSAPDKSGLPSDRFSAERTGGSVSTLTIQRTQQEDSAVYLCASSLPGGWQPQHFGDGTRLSIL.

This clone has only one observation. CDR3 sequence: CASTQRGRGNTEAFF. The CDR3 DNA follows: TGTGCCAGCACCCAACGGGGCAGGGGCAACACTGAAGCTTTCTTT. The gene calls are TRBV6-5 and TRBJ1-1, with D maybe TRBD1 (6 bases). CDR1 and CDR2 from the germline V gene are MNHEY and SVGAGI. V lost 7 bases and J 2 bases, leaving 17 bases between the germline ends. The CDR3 spans 15 residues.

This clone was detected only once. The rearrangement links TRBV5-8 to TRBJ1-1; 8 bases fit TRBD1. CDR3 size: 13 residues. The germline V gene encodes CDR1 SGHTS and CDR2 YDEGEE. V lost 8 bases and J lost 1; bases outside the gene matches: 4. The CDR3 is CASPGTGNTEAFF. In nucleotides, the CDR3 is TGTGCCAGTCCCGGGACAGGGAACACTGAAGCTTTCTTT. Supplemented by reference TRBV5-8 and TRBJ1-1, the full variable domain reads EAGVTQSPTHLIKTRGQQATLRCSPISGHTSVYWYQQALGLGLQFLLWYDEGEERNRGNFPPRFSGRQFPNYSSELNVNALELEDSALYLCASPGTGNTEAFFGQGTRLTVV.

V is TRBV18 and J is TRBJ2-1; TRBD2 matches at 9 bases. The junction had 11 bases not matched to a gene; V was cut back by 4 bases and J by 13 bases. The CDR3 spans 14 residues. The germline CDR1 and CDR2 sequences are KGHSH and LQKENI. The CDR3 DNA reads TGTGCCAGCTCACTAGATCTGACTAGCGGAGATCAGTTCTTC. Translated, it gives CASSLDLTSGDQFF.

The rearrangement joins TRBV11-2 to TRBJ2-7; the D gene is possibly TRBD2 (5 bases). This CDR3 has 13 amino acids. Per the germline V gene, CDR1 is SGHAT and CDR2 is FQNNGV. The V gene lost 3 bases and the J gene lost 4 bases, with 10 bases spanning the gap. CDR3 nucleotide sequence: TGTGCCAGCAGCTTCGGGGTAATTTACGAGCAGTACGTC. Residues: CASSFGVIYEQYV.

The rearrangement joins TRBV3-1 (or the pseudogene TRBV3-2) to TRBJ2-5, with D maybe TRBD1 (5 bases). Trimming shortened V by 0 bases and J by 4 bases, and 15 bases separated the two germline ends. Germline CDR1 and CDR2: LGHDT and YNNKEL (reference sequence). The CDR3 sequence is 16 residues long. The CDR3 bases are TGTGCCAGCAGCCAAGATCCCGGCAGGGTCGGAGAGACCCAGTACTTC. It translates to CASSQDPGRVGETQYF.

The chain is built from TRBV7-2 and TRBJ2-5; D is perhaps TRBD2 (5 bases). The CDR3 loop spans 14 amino acids. Trimming pared 3 bases from V and 2 bases from J, leaving 10 bases between. The V gene's germline CDR1 is SGHTA and CDR2 FQGNSA. As DNA, the CDR3 is TGTGCCAGCAGCTTTCCCACGGGGCAAGAGACCCAGTACTTC. Encoded protein: CASSFPTGQETQYF.

The rearrangement uses TRBV7-2 and TRBJ2-1, with 12 positions matching TRBD2. V shed 0 bases and J 10 bases; nucleotides not matched to a gene: 10. The CDR3 covers 17 residues. Germline V gives CDR1 SGHTA, CDR2 FQGNSA. CDR3 sequence (DNA): TGTGCCAGCAGCTTAGCCCTAGCGGGGGGGCGCCCCGGGGAGCAGTTCTTC. Translating it yields CASSLALAGGRPGEQFF. Full variable domain (missing parts from reference TRBV7-2 and TRBJ2-1): GAGVSQSPSNKVTEKGKDVELRCDPISGHTALYWYRQSLGQGLEFLIYFQGNSAPDKSGLPSDRFSAERTGGSVSTLTIQRTQQEDSAVYLCASSLALAGGRPGEQFFGPGTRLTVL.

The chain carries TRBV30 and TRBJ1-2, with 8 bases matching TRBD1. The germline gives CDR1 GTSNPN, CDR2 SVGIG (reference sequence). The CDR3 covers 14 residues. The J segment lost 1 base and the V segment lost 3 bases, leaving 4 bases of the junction unmatched. CDR3 nucleotide sequence: TGTGCCTGGAGCGGACAGGGACTTAACTATGGCTACACCTTC. Translation: CAWSGQGLNYGYTF.

This chain connects TRBV6-5 to TRBJ1-1; 10 nucleotides match TRBD1. The ends lost 7 bases at V and 11 bases at J; junction bases unmatched: 7. The germline CDR1 and CDR2 sequences are MNHEY and SVGAGI. This CDR3 contains 12 residues. The CDR3 reads CASTRTGGRAFF. In DNA, the CDR3 is TGTGCCAGCACAAGGACAGGGGGAAGGGCTTTCTTT.

The chain carries TRBV24-1 and TRBJ1-5, with a possible D match to TRBD1 (6 bases). CDR3 length: 12 amino acids. Deletions cut 11 bases from V and 2 bases from J, with 9 bases between. Germline values: CDR1 KGHDR, CDR2 SFDVKD. CDR3 nucleotides: TGTGCCAAATGGACAGGCAATCAGCCCCAGCATTTT. Translation: CAKWTGNQPQHF.

Note on this clone: The sample carries other DNA sequences with the same CDR3. The J gene is TRBJ1-1, the V gene TRBV5-1; D unresolved. The CDR3 is made up of 14 amino acids. Trimming pared 0 bases from V and 1 base from J, leaving 7 bases between. CDR1 is SGHRS and CDR2 is YFSETQ in the germline V gene. This CDR3 is CASSLVAGNTEAFF. The CDR3, as DNA: TGCGCCAGCAGCTTGGTTGCGGGGAACACTGAAGCTTTCTTT.

The gene calls are TRBV6-5 and TRBJ1-1; 7 bases agree with TRBD1. J gave up 5 bases and V 6 bases, and 9 bases lay outside the gene matches. Germline assignment: CDR1 MNHEY and CDR2 SVGAGI. This CDR3 is 14 amino acids long. The CDR3 reads CASSSNRGRTEAFF. In nucleotides, the CDR3 is TGTGCCAGCAGCTCTAACAGGGGAAGGACTGAAGCTTTCTTT.

The chain employs TRBV15 and TRBJ2-4, with D unresolved. Germline lookup yields CDR1 LNHNV and CDR2 YYDKDF (reference sequence). The CDR3 totals 15 residues. V lost 0 bases to trimming and J lost 0 bases, with 6 bases between them. CDR3: CATSRDRVAKNIQYF. CDR3 nucleotides: TGTGCCACCAGCAGAGATCGGGTAGCCAAAAACATTCAGTACTTC.

The rearrangement links TRBV2 to TRBJ2-3; a weak D match, TRBD1 (5 bases). This CDR3 contains 14 residues. Trimming took 7 bases from V and 5 from J, leaving 16 bases between them. Germline CDR1 is SNHLY and CDR2 is FYNNEI. DNA for the CDR3: TGTGCCAGCACCAGAACCCGACAGATAGATACGCAGTATTTT. Its translation: CASTRTRQIDTQYF.

V and J are TRBV5-1 and TRBJ1-3; D not resolved. Germline values: CDR1 SGHRS, CDR2 YFSETQ. Trimming took off 1 base at V and 0 bases at J, with 5 bases between the two ends. The CDR3 covers 14 residues. CDR3 bases: TGCGCCAGCAGCTTGTCTACCTCTGGAAACACCATATATTTT. Its translation is CASSLSTSGNTIYF.

The V call is TRBV24-1, the J call TRBJ2-3, with no clear D. Per the germline V gene, CDR1 is KGHDR and CDR2 is SFDVKD. This CDR3 region has 16 residues. Trimming shortened V by 4 bases and J by 4 bases, and 17 bases separated the two germline ends. The DNA for the CDR3 is TGTGCCACCAGTGACCCCGGGCCCTCCAAAGCAGATACGCAGTATTTT. Protein: CATSDPGPSKADTQYF.